The 11 T cell receptor beta chains listed next were all sequenced from one sample in a study of Ad26.COV2.S vaccination and SARS-CoV-2 variants. Treatment in this sample: 19 received Ad26.COV2.S at low or high dose, single or two shots; 5 received placebo; per-sample allocation not given. The samples date from day 63 after the first vaccine or placebo injection. Data came from immunoSEQ multiplex PCR; TCRdb stores just in-frame clones and leaves some out. The sample lists 350,000 to 600,000 clones, approximately 90% occurring once. The source material was peripheral blood, sampled in a trial of Ad26.COV2.S vaccine versus placebo. The receptors shown here come from a person between 18 and 59 years old who received the Ad26.COV2.S COVID-19 vaccine or a placebo.

The chain carries TRBV10-3 and TRBJ1-5; D remains ambiguous. V was pared by 0 bases and J by 0 bases, with 12 bases between. The CDR3 loop spans 17 amino acids. Germline CDR1 is ENHRY and CDR2 is SYGVKD. For the CDR3, the DNA is TGTGCCATCAGTGAGTCGATCTCGGACTATAGCAATCAGCCCCAGCATTTT. Residues: CAISESISDYSNQPQHF.

This rearrangement joins TRBV27 to TRBJ1-1; D is perhaps TRBD1 (5 bases). The germline gives CDR1 MNHEY, CDR2 SMNVEV (reference sequence). The V gene lost 3 bases and the J gene lost 7 bases, with 24 bases spanning the gap. There are 17 residues in the CDR3. Here the CDR3 reads CASSFYLPGTPGGEAFF. The CDR3, as DNA: TGTGCCAGCAGTTTTTACCTACCCGGGACGCCCGGGGGTGAAGCTTTCTTT.

V gene TRBV28 combines with J gene TRBJ2-1, with TRBD2 matching over 10 bases. Germline trimming cut 6 bases from V and 3 bases from J; bases unmatched to any gene: 17. Germline V gene sequence: CDR1 MDHEN, CDR2 SYDVKM. The CDR3 totals 19 residues. CDR3 protein: CASSYSTSGPVSGYNEQFF. In nucleotides, the CDR3 is TGTGCCAGCAGCTATTCGACTAGCGGGCCCGTTTCGGGCTACAATGAGCAGTTCTTC. The variable domain in full, completed from reference TRBV28 and TRBJ2-1, reads DVKVTQSSRYLVKRTGEKVFLECVQDMDHENMFWYRQDPGLGLRLIYFSYDVKMKEKGDIPEGYSVSREKKERFSLILESASTNQTSMYLCASSYSTSGPVSGYNEQFFGPGTRLTVL.

The chain carries TRBV3-1 (or the pseudogene TRBV3-2) and TRBJ2-7; D remains ambiguous. CDR1 is LGHDT, CDR2 YNNKEL, per germline (reference sequence). Trimming stripped 2 bases from V and 2 bases from J, with 22 bases between. This CDR3 region has 18 residues. The CDR3 loop is CASSQTKTRTAVTYEQYF. CDR3 nucleotides: TGTGCCAGCAGCCAAACAAAGACCCGGACCGCCGTTACCTACGAGCAGTACTTC.

This clone was picked up a small number of times. Different DNA sequences within this sample yield the same CDR3. The chain has TRBV19 and TRBJ1-2; D not certain. Trimming shortened V by 1 base and J by 4 bases, and 7 bases separated the two germline ends. The CDR3 is 13 residues long. CDR1 is LNHDA, CDR2 SQIVND, per germline (reference sequence). The chain's CDR3 is CASSIGQLYGYTF. The CDR3 DNA follows: TGTGCCAGTAGTATAGGGCAACTCTATGGCTACACCTTC.

The count of this clone is one. The V gene is TRBV10-3, the J gene TRBJ2-7; D might be TRBD2 (5 bases). CDR1 ENHRY and CDR2 SYGVKD come from the germline V gene. The CDR3 contains 14 residues. Trimming removed 3 bases at V and 5 bases at J, with 14 bases between. In nucleotides, the CDR3 is TGTGCCATCAGTGACGGACTGCTCACCAACGAGCAGTACTTC. Encoded protein: CAISDGLLTNEQYF.

This rearrangement joins TRBV2 to TRBJ1-5; 8 nucleotides agree with TRBD1. With V trimmed by 5 bases and J by 3 bases, 6 bases remained unmatched. CDR1 is SNHLY, CDR2 FYNNEI, per germline. This CDR3 is built from 15 residues. The CDR3 DNA reads as TGTGCCAGCAGTATTCAGGGGGCGATCAATCAGCCCCAGCATTTT. Translated: CASSIQGAINQPQHF.

The chain carries TRBV5-1 and TRBJ1-5; 10 bases match TRBD1. V was clipped by 4 bases and J by 11 bases; unmatched bases: 12. This CDR3 is built from 15 residues. Germline-derived CDR1 and CDR2 are SGHRS and YFSETQ. CDR3 DNA: TGCGCCAGCAGCCCCTCCGGGCCAGGGACAGGGGCCCAGCATTTT. Its protein product is CASSPSGPGTGAQHF.

The rearrangement joins TRBV28 to TRBJ2-2; D is perhaps TRBD2 (6 bases). Germline CDR1 reads MDHEN; CDR2 reads SYDVKM. The V and J ends lost 7 bases and 2 bases respectively, with 17 bases between them. The CDR3 loop spans 16 amino acids. The CDR3 sequence is CASTLLRGKNTGELFF. The CDR3 DNA reads TGTGCCAGCACCCTCCTCCGCGGGAAAAACACCGGGGAGCTGTTTTTT.

The CDR3 sequence: CSASSGYTF. For the CDR3, the DNA is TGCAGTGCTAGTTCTGGCTACACCTTC. The chain joins TRBV20-1 to TRBJ1-2, with D unclear. The germline gives CDR1 DFQATT, CDR2 SNEGSKA (reference sequence). CDR3 length equals 9 residues. V lost 3 bases to trimming and J lost 7 bases, with 3 bases between them.

The rearrangement joins TRBV11-2 to TRBJ2-1, with 8 bases that match TRBD2. V shed 5 bases, J shed 7 bases, and the junction held 10 bases outside the gene matches. The length of the CDR3 is 15 residues. Germline assignment: CDR1 SGHAT and CDR2 FQNNGV. In DNA, the CDR3 is TGTGCCAGCAGCCTCGGGGCGGGAGGTGGTAATGAGCAGTTCTTC. As protein: CASSLGAGGGNEQFF. The full variable domain, its missing parts supplied by reference TRBV11-2 and TRBJ2-1, is EAGVAQSPRYKIIEKRQSVAFWCNPISGHATLYWYQQILGQGPKLLIQFQNNGVVDDSQLPKDRFSAERLKGVDSTLKIQPAKLEDSAVYLCASSLGAGGGNEQFFGPGTRLTVL.